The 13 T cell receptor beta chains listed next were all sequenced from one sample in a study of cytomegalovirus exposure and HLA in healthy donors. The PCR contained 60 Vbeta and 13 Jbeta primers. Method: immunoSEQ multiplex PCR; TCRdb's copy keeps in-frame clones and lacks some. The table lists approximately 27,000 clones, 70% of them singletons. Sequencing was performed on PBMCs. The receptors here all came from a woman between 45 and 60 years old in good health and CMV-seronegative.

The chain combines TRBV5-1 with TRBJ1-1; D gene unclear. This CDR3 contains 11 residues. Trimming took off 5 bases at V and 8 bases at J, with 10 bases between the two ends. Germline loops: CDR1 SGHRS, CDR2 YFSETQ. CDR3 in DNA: TGCGCCAGCAGTTCGGGGTCGGAAGCTTTCTTT. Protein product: CASSSGSEAFF.

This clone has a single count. In DNA, the CDR3 is TGTGCCAGCAGTCCTACTGGCGGGCGAATCTCCTACGAGCAGTACTTC. It specifies CASSPTGGRISYEQYF. V gene TRBV6-6 combines with J gene TRBJ2-7; weak D call: TRBD2 (5 bases). Trimming took 5 bases from V and 0 from J, leaving 17 bases between them. This CDR3 spans 16 amino acids. CDR1 and CDR2 (germline): MNHNY, SVGAGI (reference sequence).

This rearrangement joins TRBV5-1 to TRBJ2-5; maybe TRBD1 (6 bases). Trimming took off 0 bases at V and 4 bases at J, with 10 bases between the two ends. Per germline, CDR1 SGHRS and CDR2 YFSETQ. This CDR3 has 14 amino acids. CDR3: CASSLVLTGETQYF. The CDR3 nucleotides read TGCGCCAGCAGCTTGGTTCTGACAGGAGAGACCCAGTACTTC.

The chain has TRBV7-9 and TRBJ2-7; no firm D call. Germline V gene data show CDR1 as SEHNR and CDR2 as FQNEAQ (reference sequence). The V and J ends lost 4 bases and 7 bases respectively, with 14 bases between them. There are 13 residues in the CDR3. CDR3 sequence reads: CASSSPATREQYF. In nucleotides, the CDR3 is TGTGCCAGCAGCTCCCCCGCGACGAGGGAGCAGTACTTC.

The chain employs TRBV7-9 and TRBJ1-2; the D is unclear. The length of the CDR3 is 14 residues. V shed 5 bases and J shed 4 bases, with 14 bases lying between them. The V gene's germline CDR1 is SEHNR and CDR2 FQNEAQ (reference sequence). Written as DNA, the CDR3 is TGTGCCAGCAGCCTCTCCTTTGAGGGCTATGGCTACACCTTC. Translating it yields CASSLSFEGYGYTF.

The CDR3 loop reads CASSQGAGGQETQYF. The CDR3 nucleotides are TGTGCCAGCAGCCAAGGGGCAGGGGGCCAAGAGACCCAGTACTTC. This sequence joins TRBV14 and TRBJ2-5, with TRBD1 matching 7 bases. Germline trimming cut 1 base from V and 1 base from J; bases unmatched to any gene: 3. Germline V lookup: CDR1 SGHDN, CDR2 FVKESK. This CDR3 comprises 15 residues.

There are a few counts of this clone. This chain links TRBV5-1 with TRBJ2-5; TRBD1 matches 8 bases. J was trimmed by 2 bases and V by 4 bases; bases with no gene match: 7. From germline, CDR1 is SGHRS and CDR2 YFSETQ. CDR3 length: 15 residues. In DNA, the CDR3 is TGCGCCAGCAGCCAAGGGACAGGTCCGCAAGAGACCCAGTACTTC. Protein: CASSQGTGPQETQYF.

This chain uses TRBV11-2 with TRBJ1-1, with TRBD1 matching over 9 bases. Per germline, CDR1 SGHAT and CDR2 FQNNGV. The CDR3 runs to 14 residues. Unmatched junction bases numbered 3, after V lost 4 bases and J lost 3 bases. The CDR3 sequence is CASSSGTGYTEAFF. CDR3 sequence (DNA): TGTGCCAGCAGCTCCGGGACAGGGTACACTGAAGCTTTCTTT.

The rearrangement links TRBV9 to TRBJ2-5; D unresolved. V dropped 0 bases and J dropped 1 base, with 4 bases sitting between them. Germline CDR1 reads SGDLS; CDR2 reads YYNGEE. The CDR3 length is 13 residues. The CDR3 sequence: CASSVDSQETQYF. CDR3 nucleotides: TGTGCCAGCAGCGTAGACTCCCAAGAGACCCAGTACTTC.

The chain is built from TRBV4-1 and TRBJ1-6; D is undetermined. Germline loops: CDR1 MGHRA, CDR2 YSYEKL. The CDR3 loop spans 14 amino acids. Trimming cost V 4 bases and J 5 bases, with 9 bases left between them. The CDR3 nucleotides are TGCGCCAGCAGCCCCGGGTGGAATAATTCACCCCTCCACTTT. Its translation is CASSPGWNNSPLHF.

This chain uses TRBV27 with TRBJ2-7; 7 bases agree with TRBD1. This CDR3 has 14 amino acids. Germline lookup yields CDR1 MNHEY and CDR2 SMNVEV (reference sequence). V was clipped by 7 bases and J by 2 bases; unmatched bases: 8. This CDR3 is CASTPPGQAYEQYF. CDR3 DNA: TGTGCCAGCACCCCCCCAGGACAGGCCTACGAGCAGTACTTC.

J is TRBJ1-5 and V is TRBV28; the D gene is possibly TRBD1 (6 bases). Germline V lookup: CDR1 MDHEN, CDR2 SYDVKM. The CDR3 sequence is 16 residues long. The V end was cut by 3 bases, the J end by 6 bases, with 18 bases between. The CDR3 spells CASSFSQGRRLQPQHF. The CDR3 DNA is TGTGCCAGCAGTTTCTCCCAGGGGCGAAGGCTTCAGCCCCAGCATTTT. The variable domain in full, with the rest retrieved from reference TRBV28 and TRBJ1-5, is DVKVTQSSRYLVKRTGEKVFLECVQDMDHENMFWYRQDPGLGLRLIYFSYDVKMKEKGDIPEGYSVSREKKERFSLILESASTNQTSMYLCASSFSQGRRLQPQHFGDGTRLSIL.

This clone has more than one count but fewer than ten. CDR3: CASSAGRTNEKLFF. The DNA for the CDR3 is TGTGCCAGCAGTGCCGGGAGAACTAATGAAAAACTGTTTTTT. The rearrangement joins TRBV2 to TRBJ1-4; D is undetermined. The germline V gene has CDR1 SNHLY and CDR2 FYNNEI. The CDR3 has 14 residues. Trimming shortened V by 4 bases and J by 1 base, and 7 bases separated the two germline ends.